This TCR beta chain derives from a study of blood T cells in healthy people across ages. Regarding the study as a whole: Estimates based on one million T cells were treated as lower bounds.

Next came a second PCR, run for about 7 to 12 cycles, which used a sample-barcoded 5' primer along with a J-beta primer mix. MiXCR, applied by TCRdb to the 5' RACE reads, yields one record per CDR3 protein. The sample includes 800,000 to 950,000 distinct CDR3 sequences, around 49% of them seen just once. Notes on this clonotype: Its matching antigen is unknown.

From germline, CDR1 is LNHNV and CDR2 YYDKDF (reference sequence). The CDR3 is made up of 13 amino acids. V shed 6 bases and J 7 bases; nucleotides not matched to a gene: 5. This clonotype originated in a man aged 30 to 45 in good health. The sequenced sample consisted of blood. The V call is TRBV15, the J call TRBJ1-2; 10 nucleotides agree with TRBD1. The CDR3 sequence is CATRGTGDSGYTF. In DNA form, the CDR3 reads TGTGCCACCAGGGGGACAGGGGATAGTGGCTACACCTTC. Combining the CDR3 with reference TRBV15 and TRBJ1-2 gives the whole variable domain DAMVIQNPRYQVTQFGKPVTLSCSQTLNHNVMYWYQQKSSQAPKLLFHYYDKDFNNEADTPDNFQSRRPNTSFCFLDIRSPGLGDTAMYLCATRGTGDSGYTFGSGTRLTVV.